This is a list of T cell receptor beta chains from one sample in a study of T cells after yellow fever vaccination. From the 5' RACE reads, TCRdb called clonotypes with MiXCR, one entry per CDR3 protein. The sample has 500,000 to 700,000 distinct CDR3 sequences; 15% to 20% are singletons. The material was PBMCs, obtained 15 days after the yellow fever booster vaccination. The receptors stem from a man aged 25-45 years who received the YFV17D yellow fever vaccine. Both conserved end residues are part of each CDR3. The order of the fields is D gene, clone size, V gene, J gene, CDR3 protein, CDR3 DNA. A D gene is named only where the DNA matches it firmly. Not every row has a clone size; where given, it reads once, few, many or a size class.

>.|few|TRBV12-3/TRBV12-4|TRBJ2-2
CASSFGDHNTGELFF
TGTGCCAGCAGTTTTGGGGACCATAACACCGGGGAGCTGTTTTTT
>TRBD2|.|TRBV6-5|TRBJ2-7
CASSYSPKREKDEQYF
TGTGCCAGCAGTTACTCCCCTAAGCGGGAGAAAGACGAGCAGTACTTC
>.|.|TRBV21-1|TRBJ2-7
CASSADPCSPHHF
TGTGCCAGCAGCGCAGATCCCTGCTCGCCTCATCACTTC
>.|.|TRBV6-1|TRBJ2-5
CASKTKIRVYF
TGTGCCAGCAAGACCAAAATACGAGTCTACTTC
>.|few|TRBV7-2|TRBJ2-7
CASSLTRADEQYF
TGTGCCAGCAGCTTAACCAGGGCGGACGAGCAGTACTTC
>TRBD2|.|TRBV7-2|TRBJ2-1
CASSPLAGRSYNEQFF
TGTGCCAGCAGCCCCCTAGCGGGTCGCTCCTACAATGAGCAGTTCTTC
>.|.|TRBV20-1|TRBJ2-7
CSARPGRSYEQYF
TGCAGTGCTAGACCGGGACGCAGCTACGAGCAGTACTTC
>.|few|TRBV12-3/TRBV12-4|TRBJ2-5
CASSEGAGGETQYF
TGTGCCAGCAGTGAGGGGGCTGGAGGGGAGACCCAGTACTTC
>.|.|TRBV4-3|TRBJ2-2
CASSQGEALNTGELFF
TGCGCCAGCAGCCAAGGAGAGGCGTTGAACACCGGGGAGCTGTTTTTT
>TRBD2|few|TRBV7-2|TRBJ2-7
CASSITSGRAPEQYF
TGTGCCAGCAGCATCACTAGCGGGAGGGCCCCCGAGCAGTACTTC
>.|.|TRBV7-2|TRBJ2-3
CAASQWSPADTQYF
TGTGCCGCATCTCAGTGGAGCCCGGCGGATACGCAGTATTTT
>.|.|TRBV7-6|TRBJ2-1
CASSLVRATEQFF
TGTGCCAGCAGCTTAGTAAGGGCCACAGAGCAGTTCTTC
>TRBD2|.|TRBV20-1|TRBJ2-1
CSVKPGLAREQFF
TGCAGTGTAAAGCCGGGACTAGCTCGTGAGCAGTTCTTC
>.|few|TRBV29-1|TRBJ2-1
CSVEGLEQFF
TGCAGCGTTGAGGGTTTAGAGCAGTTCTTC
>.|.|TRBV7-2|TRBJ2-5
CASSSGQTQYF
TGTGCCAGCAGCTCAGGACAGACCCAGTACTTC
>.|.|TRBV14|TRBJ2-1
CASSRGLRFF
TGTGCCAGCAGCCGGGGACTGCGGTTCTTC
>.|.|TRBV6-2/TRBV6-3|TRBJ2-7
CASSALRAHEQYF
TGTGCCAGCTCCGCCCTCAGGGCGCACGAGCAGTACTTC
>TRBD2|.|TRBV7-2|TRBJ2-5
CASSLGLAVAGPQYF
TGTGCCAGCAGCCTGGGACTAGCGGTCGCAGGGCCCCAGTACTTC
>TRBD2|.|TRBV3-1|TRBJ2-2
CASGLAVSSNTGELFF
TGTGCCAGCGGACTAGCAGTTTCGTCGAACACCGGGGAGCTGTTTTTT
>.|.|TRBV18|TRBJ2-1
CASSSGGVIGDEQFF
TGTGCCAGCTCCTCCGGCGGAGTTATCGGCGATGAGCAGTTCTTC
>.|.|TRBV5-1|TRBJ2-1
CASRKEVSSYNEQFF
TGCGCCAGCAGGAAGGAAGTAAGCTCCTACAATGAGCAGTTCTTC
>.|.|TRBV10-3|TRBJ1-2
CAISATGLDYGYTF
TGTGCCATCAGTGCAACAGGGTTGGACTATGGCTACACCTTC
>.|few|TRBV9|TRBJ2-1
CASSVVGGAEQFF
TGTGCCAGCAGCGTAGTCGGGGGTGCTGAGCAGTTCTTC
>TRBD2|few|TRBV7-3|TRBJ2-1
CASSFETGGAYEQFF
TGTGCCAGCAGCTTTGAAACGGGAGGCGCCTATGAGCAGTTCTTC
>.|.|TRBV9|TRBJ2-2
CASSRRDGELFF
TGTGCCAGCAGCCGCAGGGACGGGGAGCTGTTTTTT
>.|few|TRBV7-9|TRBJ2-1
CASSLNHRPSEQFF
TGTGCCAGCAGCTTAAACCACAGGCCTTCCGAGCAGTTCTTC
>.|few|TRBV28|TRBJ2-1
CASRLPGYEQFF
TGTGCCAGCAGGTTACCAGGTTATGAGCAGTTCTTC
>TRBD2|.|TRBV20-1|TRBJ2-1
CSARGREAYNEQFF
TGCAGTGCTCGTGGGCGGGAGGCCTACAATGAGCAGTTCTTC
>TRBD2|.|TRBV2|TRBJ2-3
CASIGVKTSGSPIRATQYF
TGTGCCAGCATCGGGGTGAAGACTAGCGGGAGCCCTATTAGAGCTACGCAGTATTTT
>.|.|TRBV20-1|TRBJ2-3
CSVTPRVGTDTQYF
TGCAGTGTTACGCCCAGGGTCGGCACAGATACGCAGTATTTT
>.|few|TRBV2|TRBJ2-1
CASSLTGYVDEQFF
TGTGCCAGCAGTCTCACAGGGTATGTGGATGAGCAGTTCTTC
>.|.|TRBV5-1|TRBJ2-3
CASSLTSLGSSTDTQYF
TGCGCCAGCAGTTTAACCTCACTGGGGTCCAGCACAGATACGCAGTATTTT
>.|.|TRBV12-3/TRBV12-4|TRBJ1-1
CATQWDGALEAFF
TGTGCCACCCAGTGGGACGGCGCACTTGAAGCTTTCTTT
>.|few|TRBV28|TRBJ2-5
CASSSRVVQETQYF
TGTGCCAGCAGTTCCCGGGTGGTCCAAGAGACCCAGTACTTC
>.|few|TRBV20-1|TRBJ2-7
CSARPGPAYEQYF
TGCAGTGCTAGACCAGGTCCCGCCTACGAGCAGTACTTC
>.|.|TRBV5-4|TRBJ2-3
CASSLGGSKLNTQYF
TGTGCCAGCAGCTTGGGGGGGAGTAAACTGAATACGCAGTATTTT
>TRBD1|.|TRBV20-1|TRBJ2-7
CSAGQRSSYEQYF
TGCAGTGCGGGACAGAGATCCTCCTACGAGCAGTACTTC
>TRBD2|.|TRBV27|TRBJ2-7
CASSLTAGGIYEQYF
TGTGCCAGCAGTTTGACGGCGGGAGGGATTTACGAGCAGTACTTC
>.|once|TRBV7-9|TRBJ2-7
CASSPGTADRGYEQYF
TGTGCCAGCAGCCCGGGGACCGCCGACCGCGGCTACGAGCAGTACTTC
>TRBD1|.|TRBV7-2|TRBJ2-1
CASSSRQGHEQFF
TGTGCCAGCAGCTCCCGACAGGGGCATGAGCAGTTCTTC
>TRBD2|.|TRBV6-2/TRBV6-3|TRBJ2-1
CASSHLSGNYNEQFF
TGTGCCAGCAGCCACCTTAGCGGGAACTACAATGAGCAGTTCTTC
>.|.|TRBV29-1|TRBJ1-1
CSVAWEEAFF
TGCAGCGTAGCTTGGGAGGAAGCTTTCTTT
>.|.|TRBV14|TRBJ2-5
CASSQVRDRETQYF
TGTGCCAGCAGCCAAGTCAGGGACCGCGAGACCCAGTACTTC
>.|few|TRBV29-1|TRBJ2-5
CSNTETQYF
TGCAGTAATACAGAGACCCAGTACTTC
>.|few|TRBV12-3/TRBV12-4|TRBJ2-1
CASSLLRATEAQFF
TGTGCCAGCAGTTTACTCAGGGCAACCGAGGCCCAGTTCTTC
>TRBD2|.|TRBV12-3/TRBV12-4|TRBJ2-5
CASSLGLAGGPQETQYF
TGTGCCAGCAGTCTCGGACTAGCGGGAGGGCCCCAAGAGACCCAGTACTTC
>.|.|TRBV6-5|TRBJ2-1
CASSYSLASAYNEQFF
TGTGCCAGCAGTTACTCGCTAGCGAGTGCCTACAATGAGCAGTTCTTC
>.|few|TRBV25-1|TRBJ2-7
CASSEKGVNEQYF
TGTGCCAGCAGTGAAAAGGGCGTGAACGAGCAGTACTTC
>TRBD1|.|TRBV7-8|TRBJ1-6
CASSWDRANSPLHF
TGTGCCAGCAGCTGGGACAGAGCTAATTCACCCCTCCACTTT
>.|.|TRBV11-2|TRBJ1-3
CASSLSGSLGRSGNTIYF
TGTGCCAGCAGCTTATCAGGCAGCCTGGGGCGCTCCGGAAACACCATATATTTT
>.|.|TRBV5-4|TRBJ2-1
CASSLPRGPGADEQFF
TGTGCCAGCAGCTTACCTCGGGGGCCTGGGGCCGATGAGCAGTTCTTC
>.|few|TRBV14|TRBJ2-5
CASSLGMVQETQYF
TGTGCCAGCAGCCTTGGGATGGTCCAAGAGACCCAGTACTTC